What follows is one TCR beta chain and its context. Donors likely had unrecorded immune exposures despite being nominally healthy when sampled. The sample comes from a study of cytomegalovirus exposure and HLA in healthy donors. Primers for the PCR totalled 60 Vbeta and 13 Jbeta. Per the study methods: Later, roughly 86 million unique TCR beta chains were counted in an analysis, and approximately 10 million of them were shared. TCRdb's table, derived via immunoSEQ multiplex PCR, lists solely in-frame clones and lacks some. The V and J calls and clone size come from that table; D and trimming were worked out from the DNA. Of over 100,000 clones in the sample, about three quarters were seen once. V dropped 2 bases and J dropped 6 bases, with 5 bases sitting between them. Germline CDR1 and CDR2: MNHEY and SVGAGI. The CDR3 is 11 residues long.

This chain connects TRBV6-5 to TRBJ2-7, with D possibly being TRBD2 (5 bases). The TCR was taken from a woman aged 18-29 years in good health and CMV-seropositive. Specimen: PBMCs. CDR3 in amino acids: CASSYRGEQYF. DNA for the CDR3: TGTGCCAGCAGTTACCGGGGCGAGCAGTACTTC.